The entry below describes one TCR beta chain. Its antigen is not known. The authors ran a second PCR of roughly 6 to 12 cycles using a sample-barcoded 5' primer and a J-beta primer mix. TCRdb recomputed calls from the 5' RACE reads with MiXCR, one row per CDR3 protein. The sample records about 750,000 distinct CDR3 sequences, roughly 50% being singletons. The sample belongs to a study of blood T cells in healthy people across ages. Study outcomes and limitations: When set beside aged donors, long-lived donors presented more naive CD4+ cells and higher diversity.

This CDR3 comprises 13 residues. With V trimmed by 6 bases and J by 4 bases, 8 bases remained unmatched. Per the germline V gene, CDR1 is DFQATT and CDR2 is SNEGSKA (reference sequence). Source material: blood. The V call is TRBV20-1, the J call TRBJ1-2; TRBD1 matches 7 bases. This TCR came from a man at least 80 years old in good health. For the CDR3, the DNA is TGCAGTGCGGAGGACAGGCGGGTCTATGGCTACACCTTC. This sequence encodes CSAEDRRVYGYTF.